The clone carrying this T cell receptor (beta chain) was counted a few times. This entry belongs to a study of blood T cell repertoires in COVID-19. Sequencing used immunoSEQ multiplex PCR; TCRdb keeps in-frame clones, though not all of them. This sample has about 210,000 clones, with around 82% found just once. CDR3 length: 17 amino acids. The germline V gene has CDR1 SGHDT and CDR2 YYEEEE. Germline trimming cut 0 bases from V and 4 bases from J; bases unmatched to any gene: 11. The chain recombines TRBV5-6 with TRBJ1-2; 8 nucleotides agree with TRBD1. The clonotype comes from a woman aged 40-49 years with acute or convalescent COVID-19. Specimen: peripheral blood. CDR3 sequence: CASSLEGTGLIGYGYTF. CDR3 bases: TGTGCCAGCAGCTTGGAGGGGACAGGACTCATCGGCTATGGCTACACCTTC.